This T cell receptor beta chain stems from a study of blood T cell repertoires in COVID-19. The assay was immunoSEQ multiplex PCR, and TCRdb's table has in-frame clones only and misses some. The sample yields about 200,000 clones, 85% seen once. The clonotype originates from a woman aged 80 or older with acute or convalescent COVID-19. Sequencing used peripheral blood.

CDR3 nucleotide sequence: TGTGCCAGCAGCCTAGCGGGAGCGAACACCGGGGAGCTGTTTTTT. This sequence encodes CASSLAGANTGELFF. The V gene is TRBV14, the J gene TRBJ2-2; 9 nucleotides match TRBD2. Trimming removed 4 bases from V and 0 bases from J; junction bases left unmatched: 0. Germline CDR1 reads SGHDN; CDR2 reads FVKESK. The CDR3 runs to 15 residues.